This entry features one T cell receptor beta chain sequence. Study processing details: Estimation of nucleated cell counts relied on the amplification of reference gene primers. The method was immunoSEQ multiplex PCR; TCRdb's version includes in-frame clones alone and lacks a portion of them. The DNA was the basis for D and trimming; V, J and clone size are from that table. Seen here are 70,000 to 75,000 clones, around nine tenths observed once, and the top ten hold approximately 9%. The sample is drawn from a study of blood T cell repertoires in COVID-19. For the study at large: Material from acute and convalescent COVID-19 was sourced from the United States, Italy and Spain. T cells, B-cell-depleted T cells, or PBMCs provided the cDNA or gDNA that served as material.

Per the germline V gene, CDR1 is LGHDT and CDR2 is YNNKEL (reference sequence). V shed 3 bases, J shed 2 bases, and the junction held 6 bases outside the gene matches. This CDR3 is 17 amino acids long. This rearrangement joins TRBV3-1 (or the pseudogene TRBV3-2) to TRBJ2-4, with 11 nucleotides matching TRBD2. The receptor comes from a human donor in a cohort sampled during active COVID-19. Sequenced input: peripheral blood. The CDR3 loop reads CASSQSSGRVSKNIQYF. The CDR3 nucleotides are TGTGCCAGCAGCCAGAGTAGCGGGAGGGTCTCCAAAAACATTCAGTACTTC.